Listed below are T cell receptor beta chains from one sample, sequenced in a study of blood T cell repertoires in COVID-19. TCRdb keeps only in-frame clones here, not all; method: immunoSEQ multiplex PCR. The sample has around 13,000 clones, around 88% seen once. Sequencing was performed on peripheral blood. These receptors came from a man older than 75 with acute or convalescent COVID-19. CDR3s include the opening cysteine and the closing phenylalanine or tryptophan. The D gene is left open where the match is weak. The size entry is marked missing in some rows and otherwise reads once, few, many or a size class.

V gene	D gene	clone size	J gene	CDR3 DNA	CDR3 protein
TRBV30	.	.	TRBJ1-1	TGTGCCTGGAGTGTAGAGGGGACACCTGCTTTCTTT	CAWSVEGTPAFF
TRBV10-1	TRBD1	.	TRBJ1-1	TGCGCCAGCAGCTCCGACAGGGTGGGGACTGAAGCTTTCTTT	CASSSDRVGTEAFF
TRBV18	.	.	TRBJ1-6	TGTGCCAGCTCACGGGCCAGAAATTCACCCCTCCACTTT	CASSRARNSPLHF
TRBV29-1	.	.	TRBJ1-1	TGCAGCGTTCGGACAGAGAATGTGAACACTGAAGCTTTCTTT	CSVRTENVNTEAFF
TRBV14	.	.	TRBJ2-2	TGTGCCAGCAGCCAAGACCGCGGTTCGAACACCGGGGAGCTGTTTTTT	CASSQDRGSNTGELFF
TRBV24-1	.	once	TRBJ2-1	TGTGCCACCAGTGGGCCTGGCATAGCGGTCAGCTCCTACAATGAGCAGTTCTTC	CATSGPGIAVSSYNEQFF
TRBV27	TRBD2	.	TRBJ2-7	TGTGCCAGCAGTTACCGGTCTAGCGGCTACGAGCAGTACTTC	CASSYRSSGYEQYF
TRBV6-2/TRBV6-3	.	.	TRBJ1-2	TGTGCCAGCAGTTACGGTACCCTCCCGGGAGACTATGGCTACACCTTC	CASSYGTLPGDYGYTF
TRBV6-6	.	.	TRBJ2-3	TGTGCCAGCAGGATTCAGAGCACAGATACGCAGTATTTT	CASRIQSTDTQYF
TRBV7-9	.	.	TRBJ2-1	TGTGCCAGTCCCCCTGAGGGGGGGGTGGGCGAGCAGTTCTTC	CASPPEGGVGEQFF
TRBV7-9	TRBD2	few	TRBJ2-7	TGTGCCAGCAGCTTAGCTAGCGGGGGCTACGAGCAGTACTTC	CASSLASGGYEQYF
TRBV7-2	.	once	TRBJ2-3	TGTGCCAGCAGCCAATTCACGGCGCGGGTAGACCCAGATACGCAGTATTTT	CASSQFTARVDPDTQYF
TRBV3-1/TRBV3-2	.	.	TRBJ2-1	TGTGCCAGCCGAGGGTCAGCTGAGCAGTTCTTC	CASRGSAEQFF
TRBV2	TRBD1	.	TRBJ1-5	TGTGCCAGCAGTTCACCGGGACAGGGGTCTCCTTTTAGCCAGCCCCAGCATTTT	CASSSPGQGSPFSQPQHF
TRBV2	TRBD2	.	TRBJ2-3	TGTGCCAGCAGTCTAGCGGGAGCTAGCACAGATACGCAGTATTTT	CASSLAGASTDTQYF
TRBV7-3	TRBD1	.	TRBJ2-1	TGTGCCAGCAGTACGACAGGGGGGTCGACTGGGTACAATGAGCAGTTCTTC	CASSTTGGSTGYNEQFF
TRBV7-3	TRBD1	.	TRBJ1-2	TGTGCCAGCAGCCCTAACCAGGGGGTTTACGGCTACACCTTC	CASSPNQGVYGYTF
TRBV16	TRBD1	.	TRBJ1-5	TGTGCCAGCAGCCCTCGACAGGGTGTTCAGCCCCAGCATTTT	CASSPRQGVQPQHF
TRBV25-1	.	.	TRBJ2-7	TGTGCCAGCAGTAGACAGGCCTACGAGCAGTACTTC	CASSRQAYEQYF
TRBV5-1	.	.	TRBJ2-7	TGCGCCAGCAGTTCAGGAAACTCCTACGAGCAGTACTTC	CASSSGNSYEQYF
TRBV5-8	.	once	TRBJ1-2	TGTGCCAGCAGCTTGCTCTATAACTATGGCTACACCTTC	CASSLLYNYGYTF
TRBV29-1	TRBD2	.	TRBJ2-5	TGCAGCGCTCCCCGGACTAGCGGTCAAGAGACCCAGTACTTC	CSAPRTSGQETQYF
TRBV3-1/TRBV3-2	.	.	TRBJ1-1	TGTGCCAGCAGCCAGTGGTTGGCTAGGTACACTGAAGCTTTCTTT	CASSQWLARYTEAFF
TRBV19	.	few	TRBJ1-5	TGTGCCAGTAGTATAGGGAGCAGGGGACGCAATCAGCCCCAGCATTTT	CASSIGSRGRNQPQHF
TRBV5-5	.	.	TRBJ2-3	TGTGCCAGCACCTGGCCAGGGGAAGATACGCAGTATTTT	CASTWPGEDTQYF
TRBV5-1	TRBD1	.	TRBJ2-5	TGCGCCAGCAGCCGGGACAGCTCAGAAGAGACCCAGTACTTC	CASSRDSSEETQYF
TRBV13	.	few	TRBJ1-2	TGTGCCAGCAGCTTAGGCGGGGCAGGGGATGGCTACACCTTC	CASSLGGAGDGYTF
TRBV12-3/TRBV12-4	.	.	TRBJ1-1	TGTGCCAGCAGTTTGACCACCGGGACTGAAGCTTTCTTT	CASSLTTGTEAFF
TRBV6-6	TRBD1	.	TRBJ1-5	TGTGCCAGCAGTCTAACCCAGGGGGATAGCAATCAGCCCCAGCATTTT	CASSLTQGDSNQPQHF
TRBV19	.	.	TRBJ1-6	TGTGCCAGTCTGTGTCAAATCCCGGGTCCGAGCTCCTATAATTCACCCCTCCACTTT	CASLCQIPGPSSYNSPLHF
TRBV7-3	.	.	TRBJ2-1	TGTGCCAGCAGCTTAACCTCAGGGGATGAGCAGTTCTTC	CASSLTSGDEQFF
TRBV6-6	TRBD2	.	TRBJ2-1	TGTGCCAGCAGACGGGGGGATGAGCAGTTCTTC	CASRRGDEQFF
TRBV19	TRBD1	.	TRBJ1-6	TGTGCCCCTTTGACAGGGCGCAGGTCCGATTCACCCCTCCACTTT	CAPLTGRRSDSPLHF
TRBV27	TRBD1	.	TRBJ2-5	TGTGCCAGCAGTTCTCGACAGGGGGCTTGGGAGACCCAGTACTTC	CASSSRQGAWETQYF
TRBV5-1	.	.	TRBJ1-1	TGCGCCAGCAGTGCAGACTCCATGAACACTGAAGCTTTCTTT	CASSADSMNTEAFF
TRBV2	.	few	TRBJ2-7	TGTGCCAGCAATCTACAGGGCCCCTACTACGAGCAGTACTTC	CASNLQGPYYEQYF
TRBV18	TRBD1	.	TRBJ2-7	TGTGCCAGCTCACCACGGCAGGGGGTTTACGAGCAGTACTTC	CASSPRQGVYEQYF
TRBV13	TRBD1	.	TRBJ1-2	TGTGCCAGCAGCTTAGGGGCGGGACAGGGGGCAGGAGGCTACACCTTC	CASSLGAGQGAGGYTF
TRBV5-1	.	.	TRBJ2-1	TGCGCCAGCAGCTTGGAACTAGATTTGAGCAATGAGCAGTTCTTC	CASSLELDLSNEQFF
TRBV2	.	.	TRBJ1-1	TGTGCCAGCACTTATGCGGGATTGACGGAAGCTTTCTTT	CASTYAGLTEAFF
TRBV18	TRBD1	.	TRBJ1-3	TGTGCCAGCTCACCATTCGCGGCAGGGGGGAAGAACACCATATATTTT	CASSPFAAGGKNTIYF
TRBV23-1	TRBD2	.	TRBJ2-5	TGCGCCAGCAGTCAAAGTGGGGGGGTGTTGAGGCGGTCTCAAGAGACCCAGTACTTC	CASSQSGGVLRRSQETQYF
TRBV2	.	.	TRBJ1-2	TGTGCCAGCAGTGAAGGGGGGGAGGGAGGCTACACCTTC	CASSEGGEGGYTF
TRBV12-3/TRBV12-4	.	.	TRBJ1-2	TGTGCCAGCTCAGGGTATCCGGGCTATGGCTACACCTTC	CASSGYPGYGYTF
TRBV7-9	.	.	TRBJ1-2	TGTGCCAGCAGCTCGTCTGGGGCTCTAAGTGGCTACACCTTC	CASSSSGALSGYTF
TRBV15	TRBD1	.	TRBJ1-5	TGTGCCACCTCGAGGACAGGGAGGTTGTACGATCAGCCCCAGCATTTT	CATSRTGRLYDQPQHF
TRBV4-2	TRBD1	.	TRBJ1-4	TGTGCCAGCAGCCGACGACAGGGGGAGAATGAAAAACTGTTTTTT	CASSRRQGENEKLFF
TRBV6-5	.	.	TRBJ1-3	TGTGCCAGCAGGATAGACAGGTCAAGAAACACCATATATTTT	CASRIDRSRNTIYF